These T cell receptor beta chains were read from a single sample in a study of blood T cell repertoires in COVID-19. Sequencing used immunoSEQ multiplex PCR; TCRdb keeps in-frame clones, though not all of them. The sample lists 150,000 to 190,000 clones; around 87% were seen once. Sequenced material: peripheral blood. Receptors originate from a woman in her thirties or forties with acute or convalescent COVID-19. Each CDR3 is given with its conserved first and last residue. The D gene is left open where the match is weak. Clone size is not always given. Where it is, it says once, few, many or a class for expanded clones.

CDR3 protein: CASSHRGLGNQPQHF; CDR3 DNA: TGTGCCAGCAGTCACAGGGGGCTGGGGAATCAGCCCCAGCATTTT; J gene: TRBJ1-5; D gene: TRBD1; clone size: NA; V gene: TRBV28
CDR3 protein: CATSQPGEGETQYF; CDR3 DNA: TGTGCCACCAGTCAACCAGGGGAGGGAGAGACCCAGTACTTC; J gene: TRBJ2-5; D gene: NA; clone size: NA; V gene: TRBV24-1
CDR3 protein: CASSEARTGYNQPQHF; CDR3 DNA: TGTGCCAGCAGTGAAGCGAGGACAGGGTATAATCAGCCCCAGCATTTT; J gene: TRBJ1-5; D gene: TRBD1; clone size: NA; V gene: TRBV6-1
CDR3 protein: CASSPPGSGEKKQFF; CDR3 DNA: TGTGCCAGCTCACCACCGGGATCAGGGGAAAAAAAGCAGTTCTTC; J gene: TRBJ2-1; D gene: NA; clone size: NA; V gene: TRBV18
CDR3 protein: CASSQSGEAYNEQFF; CDR3 DNA: TGTGCCAGCAGCCAGAGCGGGGAGGCGTACAATGAGCAGTTCTTC; J gene: TRBJ2-1; D gene: TRBD2; clone size: NA; V gene: TRBV4-2
CDR3 protein: CASSQDRAGGGTDTQYF; CDR3 DNA: TGTGCCAGCAGCCAAGATAGAGCGGGGGGTGGCACAGATACGCAGTATTTT; J gene: TRBJ2-3; D gene: TRBD2; clone size: NA; V gene: TRBV3-1/TRBV3-2
CDR3 protein: CASTWTSGGSYEQYF; CDR3 DNA: TGTGCCAGCACCTGGACTAGCGGGGGGAGCTACGAGCAGTACTTC; J gene: TRBJ2-7; D gene: TRBD2; clone size: NA; V gene: TRBV7-9
CDR3 protein: CASSKTGINEKLFF; CDR3 DNA: TGTGCCAGTAGTAAAACAGGGATTAATGAAAAACTGTTTTTT; J gene: TRBJ1-4; D gene: NA; clone size: NA; V gene: TRBV19
CDR3 protein: CASSLSQGGYGYTF; CDR3 DNA: TGTGCCAGCAGTTTGTCGCAGGGAGGCTATGGCTACACCTTC; J gene: TRBJ1-2; D gene: NA; clone size: NA; V gene: TRBV27
CDR3 protein: CASSWELVPLEDTQYF; CDR3 DNA: TGTGCCAGCAGCTGGGAACTAGTACCCCTAGAAGATACGCAGTATTTT; J gene: TRBJ2-3; D gene: NA; clone size: NA; V gene: TRBV11-2
CDR3 protein: CAISATSGTSTDTQYF; CDR3 DNA: TGTGCCATCAGCGCGACTAGCGGTACTAGCACAGATACGCAGTATTTT; J gene: TRBJ2-3; D gene: TRBD2; clone size: NA; V gene: TRBV10-3
CDR3 protein: CATSLDRSSYEQYF; CDR3 DNA: TGTGCCACCAGCCTTGACAGAAGCTCCTACGAGCAGTACTTC; J gene: TRBJ2-7; D gene: NA; clone size: NA; V gene: TRBV15
CDR3 protein: CASSLLAGTGELFF; CDR3 DNA: TGTGCCAGCAGCTTACTAGCGGGAACCGGGGAGCTGTTTTTT; J gene: TRBJ2-2; D gene: TRBD2; clone size: NA; V gene: TRBV27
CDR3 protein: CASSQNIQGSEQYF; CDR3 DNA: TGTGCCAGCAGCCAAAACATACAGGGTTCCGAGCAGTACTTC; J gene: TRBJ2-7; D gene: NA; clone size: NA; V gene: TRBV3-1/TRBV3-2
CDR3 protein: CASSLAGQRWGYNEQFF; CDR3 DNA: TGTGCCAGCAGTTTAGCCGGACAGAGGTGGGGATACAATGAGCAGTTCTTC; J gene: TRBJ2-1; D gene: NA; clone size: NA; V gene: TRBV27
CDR3 protein: CASSLVGGGGYTF; CDR3 DNA: TGTGCCAGCAGCTTAGTAGGGGGCGGGGGCTACACCTTC; J gene: TRBJ1-2; D gene: TRBD1; clone size: NA; V gene: TRBV13
CDR3 protein: CATGDSRNSPLHF; CDR3 DNA: TGTGCCACCGGGGACAGCCGAAATTCACCCCTCCACTTT; J gene: TRBJ1-6; D gene: TRBD1; clone size: once; V gene: TRBV2
CDR3 protein: CASTQPGQGNYGYTF; CDR3 DNA: TGTGCCAGCACGCAACCGGGACAGGGGAACTATGGCTACACCTTC; J gene: TRBJ1-2; D gene: TRBD1; clone size: NA; V gene: TRBV28
CDR3 protein: CASSPQQGVNNEQYF; CDR3 DNA: TGTGCCAGCTCACCACAACAGGGGGTAAATAACGAGCAGTACTTC; J gene: TRBJ2-7; D gene: TRBD1; clone size: NA; V gene: TRBV18
CDR3 protein: CASRQSASYGYTF; CDR3 DNA: TGCGCCAGCAGACAGTCCGCCAGCTATGGCTACACCTTC; J gene: TRBJ1-2; D gene: NA; clone size: NA; V gene: TRBV5-1
CDR3 protein: CASSPPRAGDTQYF; CDR3 DNA: TGTGCCAGCAGCCCCCCACGGGCGGGAGATACGCAGTATTTT; J gene: TRBJ2-3; D gene: NA; clone size: once; V gene: TRBV9
CDR3 protein: CASRSNIRRGEQFF; CDR3 DNA: TGTGCCAGCCGTAGTAATATAAGACGAGGCGAGCAGTTCTTC; J gene: TRBJ2-1; D gene: NA; clone size: NA; V gene: TRBV6-5
CDR3 protein: CASSKGMGQINYGYTF; CDR3 DNA: TGTGCCAGCAGCAAAGGAATGGGACAGATTAACTATGGCTACACCTTC; J gene: TRBJ1-2; D gene: NA; clone size: NA; V gene: TRBV21-1
CDR3 protein: CASSAGGGTEAFF; CDR3 DNA: TGTGCCAGCAGTGCGGGGGGTGGGACTGAAGCTTTCTTT; J gene: TRBJ1-1; D gene: NA; clone size: NA; V gene: TRBV12-3/TRBV12-4
CDR3 protein: CASSSVSGYSNQPQHF; CDR3 DNA: TGTGCCAGTAGTAGCGTATCGGGGTATAGCAATCAGCCCCAGCATTTT; J gene: TRBJ1-5; D gene: NA; clone size: NA; V gene: TRBV19
CDR3 protein: CASSSVAGISTGYTF; CDR3 DNA: TGTGCCAGCAGCTCCGTGGCAGGAATTAGTACTGGCTACACCTTC; J gene: TRBJ1-2; D gene: NA; clone size: NA; V gene: TRBV7-2
CDR3 protein: CASSLVRSYNSPLHF; CDR3 DNA: TGTGCCAGCAGCTTAGTTCGCTCCTATAATTCACCCCTCCACTTT; J gene: TRBJ1-6; D gene: NA; clone size: NA; V gene: TRBV7-6
CDR3 protein: CATSGAGTLYNEQFF; CDR3 DNA: TGTGCCACCAGTGGTGCCGGGACACTCTACAATGAGCAGTTCTTC; J gene: TRBJ2-1; D gene: NA; clone size: NA; V gene: TRBV24-1
CDR3 protein: CASSKSHTEGPSTNEKLFF; CDR3 DNA: TGTGCCAGCAGCAAATCACACACAGAAGGTCCCTCAACTAATGAAAAACTGTTTTTT; J gene: TRBJ1-4; D gene: NA; clone size: few; V gene: TRBV21-1
CDR3 protein: CASSSTNGQNNF; CDR3 DNA: TGTGCCAGCTCTTCCACGAACGGACAGAATAACTTC; J gene: TRBJ1-2; D gene: NA; clone size: NA; V gene: TRBV18
CDR3 protein: CASSPTGVNQPQHF; CDR3 DNA: TGTGCCAGCTCACCAACAGGGGTAAATCAGCCCCAGCATTTT; J gene: TRBJ1-5; D gene: TRBD1; clone size: NA; V gene: TRBV18
CDR3 protein: CASSQDPEQDYEQYF; CDR3 DNA: TGCGCCAGCAGCCAAGATCCTGAACAGGACTACGAGCAGTACTTC; J gene: TRBJ2-7; D gene: NA; clone size: NA; V gene: TRBV4-1
CDR3 protein: CASSYDPGGSYEQYF; CDR3 DNA: TGTGCCAGCAGTTACGACCCGGGGGGCTCCTACGAGCAGTACTTC; J gene: TRBJ2-7; D gene: TRBD2; clone size: once; V gene: TRBV6-2/TRBV6-3
CDR3 protein: CASSLGVVGDEQFF; CDR3 DNA: TGTGCCAGCAGCTTAGGGGTGGTGGGAGATGAGCAGTTCTTC; J gene: TRBJ2-1; D gene: NA; clone size: NA; V gene: TRBV11-3
CDR3 protein: CAWTPGVSGGLAALQETQYF; CDR3 DNA: TGTGCCTGGACCCCAGGTGTGTCAGGGGGACTAGCGGCCCTCCAAGAGACCCAGTACTTC; J gene: TRBJ2-5; D gene: TRBD2; clone size: once; V gene: TRBV30
CDR3 protein: CSASYSLDEKLFF; CDR3 DNA: TGCAGTGCTAGTTACTCCTTGGATGAAAAACTGTTTTTT; J gene: TRBJ1-4; D gene: NA; clone size: NA; V gene: TRBV20-1
CDR3 protein: CASSPRTVGYEQYF; CDR3 DNA: TGCGCCAGCAGCCCTCGGACAGTTGGGTACGAGCAGTACTTC; J gene: TRBJ2-7; D gene: NA; clone size: NA; V gene: TRBV5-1
CDR3 protein: CASSRLASGELFF; CDR3 DNA: TGTGCCAGCAGCCGTCTAGCGTCCGGGGAGCTGTTTTTT; J gene: TRBJ2-2; D gene: NA; clone size: NA; V gene: TRBV27
CDR3 protein: CASSLQGRNQPQHF; CDR3 DNA: TGTGCCAGCAGCCTACAGGGTCGCAATCAGCCCCAGCATTTT; J gene: TRBJ1-5; D gene: NA; clone size: once; V gene: TRBV5-6
CDR3 protein: CASSSPGQGAYEQYF; CDR3 DNA: TGTGCCAGCAGCTCACCGGGACAGGGGGCCTACGAGCAGTACTTC; J gene: TRBJ2-7; D gene: TRBD1; clone size: NA; V gene: TRBV11-2
CDR3 protein: CASSGGDSSGNTIYF; CDR3 DNA: TGCGCCAGCAGCGGAGGGGACAGCTCTGGAAACACCATATATTTT; J gene: TRBJ1-3; D gene: TRBD1; clone size: NA; V gene: TRBV5-1
CDR3 protein: CASSQPPGASTNEKLFF; CDR3 DNA: TGTGCCAGCAGCCAACCTCCTGGAGCTTCAACTAATGAAAAACTGTTTTTT; J gene: TRBJ1-4; D gene: NA; clone size: NA; V gene: TRBV3-1/TRBV3-2
CDR3 protein: CATSEGGIRSGELFF; CDR3 DNA: TGTGCCACCAGTGAGGGGGGGATAAGGTCCGGGGAGCTGTTTTTT; J gene: TRBJ2-2; D gene: TRBD2; clone size: NA; V gene: TRBV24-1
CDR3 protein: CASSVGLVSSSNQPQHF; CDR3 DNA: TGTGCCAGCAGCGTAGGGCTTGTCTCCTCGAGCAATCAGCCCCAGCATTTT; J gene: TRBJ1-5; D gene: NA; clone size: NA; V gene: TRBV9
CDR3 protein: CASRASSVCTDTQYF; CDR3 DNA: TGCGCCAGCAGAGCCTCTAGCGTATGCACAGATACGCAGTATTTT; J gene: TRBJ2-3; D gene: NA; clone size: NA; V gene: TRBV10-1
CDR3 protein: CASSLSGFQGWGAFF; CDR3 DNA: TGTGCCAGCAGTTTATCAGGGTTCCAGGGGTGGGGAGCTTTCTTT; J gene: TRBJ1-1; D gene: NA; clone size: NA; V gene: TRBV28
CDR3 protein: CASQSGGSTDTQYF; CDR3 DNA: TGCGCCAGCCAAAGCGGGGGGAGCACAGATACGCAGTATTTT; J gene: TRBJ2-3; D gene: TRBD2; clone size: NA; V gene: TRBV10-1
CDR3 protein: CASSALTGWDTQYF; CDR3 DNA: TGTGCCAGCAGCGCACTGACAGGGTGGGATACGCAGTATTTT; J gene: TRBJ2-3; D gene: TRBD1; clone size: NA; V gene: TRBV9
CDR3 protein: CASSQGDRGPGNTIYF; CDR3 DNA: TGCGCCAGCAGCCAAGGGGACAGGGGCCCTGGAAACACCATATATTTT; J gene: TRBJ1-3; D gene: TRBD1; clone size: NA; V gene: TRBV4-1
CDR3 protein: CASSLGGGSTDTQYF; CDR3 DNA: TGCGCCAGCAGCTTGGGCGGGGGAAGCACAGATACGCAGTATTTT; J gene: TRBJ2-3; D gene: TRBD2; clone size: NA; V gene: TRBV5-1
CDR3 protein: CSATGSGYTF; CDR3 DNA: TGCAGTGCTACCGGGAGTGGCTACACCTTC; J gene: TRBJ1-2; D gene: NA; clone size: NA; V gene: TRBV20-1
CDR3 protein: CASSEAHATGANSPLHF; CDR3 DNA: TGTGCCAGCAGTGAAGCCCATGCGACAGGGGCTAATTCACCCCTCCACTTT; J gene: TRBJ1-6; D gene: TRBD1; clone size: NA; V gene: TRBV2